The 14 T cell receptor beta chains reported below all come from one sample, sequenced in a study of blood T cell repertoires in COVID-19. Some clones are missing from TCRdb's copy, which holds only in-frame ones; the method was immunoSEQ multiplex PCR. The sample includes fewer than 250,000 clones, around 84% of them seen just once. The sequenced sample consisted of PBMCs or T cells enriched from blood (not recorded which). The receptor source for this set is a woman under 40 who had recovered from COVID-19.

The chain employs TRBV19 and TRBJ1-1; 9 positions agree with TRBD1. The germline V gene has CDR1 LNHDA and CDR2 SQIVND (reference sequence). The CDR3 sequence is 13 residues long. V lost 7 bases and J lost 4; bases outside the gene matches: 4. This chain's CDR3 is CASKTGGGTEAFF. The CDR3 nucleotides read TGTGCCAGTAAGACAGGGGGGGGCACTGAAGCTTTCTTT.

This chain uses TRBV9 with TRBJ2-7; 7 bases line up with TRBD2. Trimming at V came to 2 bases and at J to 4 bases, leaving 6 bases not matched to a gene. The germline gives CDR1 SGDLS, CDR2 YYNGEE. The CDR3 loop spans 14 amino acids. The CDR3 reads CASSVAPGGYEQYF. The CDR3 DNA reads as TGTGCCAGCAGCGTCGCACCGGGGGGTTACGAGCAGTACTTC. Using reference TRBV9 and TRBJ2-7 for the parts outside the CDR3, the full variable domain is DSGVTQTPKHLITATGQRVTLRCSPRSGDLSVYWYQQSLDQGLQFLIQYYNGEERAKGNILERFSAQQFPDLHSELNLSSLELGDSALYFCASSVAPGGYEQYFGPGTRLTVT.

J is TRBJ1-2 and V is TRBV4-2; 7 positions match TRBD1. This CDR3 comprises 14 residues. Germline trimming cut 0 bases from V and 8 bases from J; bases unmatched to any gene: 6. CDR1 LGHNA and CDR2 YNFKEQ come from the germline V gene. The CDR3 DNA reads TGTGCCAGCAGCCAAGATAGGGACAGTACGGGCTACACCTTC. This gives the protein CASSQDRDSTGYTF.

The chain has TRBV27 and TRBJ2-3; 7 positions match TRBD2. This CDR3 region has 16 residues. Germline CDR1 and CDR2: MNHEY and SMNVEV (reference sequence). The junction had 8 bases not matched to a gene; V was cut back by 3 bases and J by 2 bases. CDR3 loop: CASSFEPGLTTDTQYF. Written as DNA, the CDR3 is TGTGCCAGCAGTTTTGAACCGGGACTAACCACAGATACGCAGTATTTT.

The gene calls are TRBV5-8 and TRBJ1-1; 11 bases fit TRBD1. Per germline, CDR1 SGHTS and CDR2 YDEGEE. This CDR3 region has 13 residues. The J segment lost 11 bases and the V segment lost 3 bases, leaving 6 bases of the junction unmatched. CDR3 DNA: TGTGCCAGCAGCTGGGGACAGGGGGGAGAGGCTTTCTTT. The encoded protein is CASSWGQGGEAFF. The full variable domain, rest sourced from reference TRBV5-8 and TRBJ1-1, is EAGVTQSPTHLIKTRGQQATLRCSPISGHTSVYWYQQALGLGLQFLLWYDEGEERNRGNFPPRFSGRQFPNYSSELNVNALELEDSALYLCASSWGQGGEAFFGQGTRLTVV.

V and J are TRBV5-1 and TRBJ1-1; 8 bases are shared with TRBD1. Per the germline V gene, CDR1 is SGHRS and CDR2 is YFSETQ. The V and J ends lost 2 bases and 5 bases, in that order; junction bases with no gene match: 14. This CDR3 contains 17 residues. CDR3 residues: CASSFPRFNRGRTEAFF. As DNA, the CDR3 is TGCGCCAGCAGCTTCCCTCGCTTCAACAGGGGGAGAACTGAAGCTTTCTTT.

The chain is built from TRBV19 and TRBJ2-3; D is perhaps TRBD1 (5 bases). CDR3 length equals 14 residues. V dropped 6 bases and J dropped 1 base, with 11 bases sitting between them. Per germline, CDR1 LNHDA and CDR2 SQIVND (reference sequence). For the CDR3, the DNA is TGTGCCAGTAGCCAGGGTGGTGGCACAGATACGCAGTATTTT. Translation: CASSQGGGTDTQYF.

This chain connects TRBV27 to TRBJ1-6; no definite D call. CDR3 length equals 13 residues. V was trimmed by 7 bases and J by 10 bases, leaving 14 bases between them. Germline lookup yields CDR1 MNHEY and CDR2 SMNVEV (reference sequence). The CDR3 here is CASTTAGVSPLHF. CDR3 nucleotides: TGTGCCAGCACCACAGCCGGGGTATCACCCCTCCACTTT.

V gene TRBV6-1 combines with J gene TRBJ2-1; 11 bases align to TRBD1. Germline loops: CDR1 MNHNS, CDR2 SASEGT. This CDR3 has 15 residues. The trim removed 2 bases at V and 8 bases at J, leaving 5 bases unmatched. In nucleotides, the CDR3 is TGTGCCAGCAGTGAAACCGGGACAGGGGGGGATGAGCAGTTCTTC. The encoded protein is CASSETGTGGDEQFF.

The CDR3 loop is CASSSGTAYGYTF. The CDR3 DNA follows: TGCGCCAGCAGCTCCGGGACAGCCTATGGCTACACCTTC. V and J are TRBV5-1 and TRBJ1-2, with 7 bases aligning to TRBD1. The CDR3 consists of 13 residues. Unmatched junction bases numbered 3, after V lost 3 bases and J lost 4 bases. CDR1 is SGHRS and CDR2 is YFSETQ in the germline V gene.

This chain uses TRBV29-1 with TRBJ2-2; 10 positions agree with TRBD1. The germline gives CDR1 SQVTM, CDR2 ANQGSEA. After removal of 4 bases from V and 3 bases from J, the junction contained 8 bases not matched to a gene. The length of the CDR3 is 16 residues. CDR3 in DNA: TGCAGCGTTGGAGAGACAGGGGGCAAGTACACCGGGGAGCTGTTTTTT. As protein: CSVGETGGKYTGELFF.

This clone showed up just once. The chain joins TRBV27 to TRBJ1-5; D not resolved. This CDR3 spans 18 amino acids. Germline V lookup: CDR1 MNHEY, CDR2 SMNVEV (reference sequence). V lost 6 bases to trimming and J lost 3 bases, with 24 bases between them. CDR3 bases: TGTGCCAGCAGACCATACTCTCTCGGGGTGAGATCCAATCAGCCCCAGCATTTT. Its translation: CASRPYSLGVRSNQPQHF.

This clone was seen a handful of times. The chain has TRBV7-2 and TRBJ2-5; 9 bases align to TRBD1. The germline V gene has CDR1 SGHTA and CDR2 FQGNSA. This CDR3 has 15 residues. The ends lost 1 base at V and 6 bases at J; junction bases unmatched: 6. The CDR3, as DNA: TGTGCCAGCAGCTTAGGCCCACAGGGGGCGAAGACCCAGTACTTC. Protein product: CASSLGPQGAKTQYF. The full variable domain, completed using reference TRBV7-2 and TRBJ2-5, is GAGVSQSPSNKVTEKGKDVELRCDPISGHTALYWYRQSLGQGLEFLIYFQGNSAPDKSGLPSDRFSAERTGGSVSTLTIQRTQQEDSAVYLCASSLGPQGAKTQYFGPGTRLLVL.

The chain employs TRBV15 and TRBJ2-7; D unclear. V lost 0 bases and J lost 3, with 6 bases in between. In germline, CDR1 is LNHNV, CDR2 YYDKDF (reference sequence). This CDR3 is 13 amino acids long. CDR3 residues: CATSREHSYEQYV. The CDR3 DNA reads TGTGCCACCAGCAGAGAGCACAGCTACGAGCAGTACGTC.